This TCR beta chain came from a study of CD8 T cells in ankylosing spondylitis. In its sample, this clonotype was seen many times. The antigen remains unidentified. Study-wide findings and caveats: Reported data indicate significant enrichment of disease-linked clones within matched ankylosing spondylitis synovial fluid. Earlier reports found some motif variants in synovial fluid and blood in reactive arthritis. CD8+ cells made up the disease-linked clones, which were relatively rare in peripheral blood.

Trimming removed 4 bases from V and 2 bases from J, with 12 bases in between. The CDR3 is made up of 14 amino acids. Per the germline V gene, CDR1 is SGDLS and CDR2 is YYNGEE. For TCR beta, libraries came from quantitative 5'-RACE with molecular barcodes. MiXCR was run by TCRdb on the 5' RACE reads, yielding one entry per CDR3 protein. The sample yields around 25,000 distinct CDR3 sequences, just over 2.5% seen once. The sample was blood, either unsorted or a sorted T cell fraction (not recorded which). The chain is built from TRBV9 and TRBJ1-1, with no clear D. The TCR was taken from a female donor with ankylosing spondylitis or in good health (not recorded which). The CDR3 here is CASSLRTVNTEAFF. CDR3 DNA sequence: TGTGCCAGCAGCCTCAGGACGGTCAACACTGAAGCTTTCTTT. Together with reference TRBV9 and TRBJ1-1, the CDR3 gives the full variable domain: DSGVTQTPKHLITATGQRVTLRCSPRSGDLSVYWYQQSLDQGLQFLIQYYNGEERAKGNILERFSAQQFPDLHSELNLSSLELGDSALYFCASSLRTVNTEAFFGQGTRLTVV.